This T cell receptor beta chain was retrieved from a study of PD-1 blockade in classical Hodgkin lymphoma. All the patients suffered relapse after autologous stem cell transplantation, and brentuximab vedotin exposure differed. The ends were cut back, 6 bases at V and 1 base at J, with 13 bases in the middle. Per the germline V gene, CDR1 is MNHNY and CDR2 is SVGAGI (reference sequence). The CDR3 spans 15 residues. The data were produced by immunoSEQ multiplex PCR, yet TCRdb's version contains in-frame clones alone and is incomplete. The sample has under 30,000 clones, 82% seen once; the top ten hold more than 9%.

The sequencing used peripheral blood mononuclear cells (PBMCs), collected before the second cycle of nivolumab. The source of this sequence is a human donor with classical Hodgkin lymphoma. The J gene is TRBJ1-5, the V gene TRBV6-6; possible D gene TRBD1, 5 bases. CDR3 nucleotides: TGTGCCAGCAGCCGGGGGGGGGACAGCAATCAGCCCCAGCATTTT. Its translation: CASSRGGDSNQPQHF.